The present entry profiles one T cell receptor beta chain with its context. The antigen remains undetermined. CDR3 length: 11 residues. Trimming took off 3 bases at V and 6 bases at J, with 5 bases between the two ends. CDR1 and CDR2 from the germline V gene are SEHNR and FQNEAQ (reference sequence). These data are taken from a study of cytomegalovirus exposure and HLA in healthy donors. General study findings and limits: Earlier analysis yielded a pattern in which most TCR beta V segments were productive about 90% or about 30% of the time. It was confirmed in vitro that a few of the CMV-associated chains were specific for CMV antigens.

Amplification used 60 Vbeta primers and 13 Jbeta primers. Profiling relied on immunoSEQ multiplex PCR, and the TCRdb table lists in-frame clones only, not all of them. The sample has over 150,000 clones, roughly 80% seen once. The chain uses TRBV7-9 and TRBJ1-1; no reliable D call. The source material was PBMCs. This TCR was recovered from a male donor in good health and CMV-seronegative. Here the CDR3 reads CASSFFPEAFF. CDR3 DNA: TGTGCCAGCAGCTTCTTTCCTGAAGCTTTCTTT.